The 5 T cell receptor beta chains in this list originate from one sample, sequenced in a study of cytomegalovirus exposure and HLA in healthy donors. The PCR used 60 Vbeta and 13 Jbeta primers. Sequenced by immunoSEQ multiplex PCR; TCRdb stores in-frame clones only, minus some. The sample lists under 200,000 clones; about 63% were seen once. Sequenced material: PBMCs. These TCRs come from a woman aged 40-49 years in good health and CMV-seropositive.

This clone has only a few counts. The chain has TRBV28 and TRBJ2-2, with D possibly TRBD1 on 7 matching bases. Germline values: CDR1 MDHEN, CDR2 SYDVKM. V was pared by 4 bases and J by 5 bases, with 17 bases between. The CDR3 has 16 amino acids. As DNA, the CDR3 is TGTGCCAGCAGTTCACGTTGGAGGGGGCGGACCGGGGAGCTGTTTTTT. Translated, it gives CASSSRWRGRTGELFF.

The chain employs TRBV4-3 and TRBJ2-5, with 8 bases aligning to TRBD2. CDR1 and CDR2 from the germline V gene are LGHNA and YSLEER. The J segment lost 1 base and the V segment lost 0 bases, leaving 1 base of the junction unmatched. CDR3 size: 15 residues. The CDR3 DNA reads TGCGCCAGCAGCCAAGATGCGGGGGGCCAAGAGACCCAGTACTTC. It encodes CASSQDAGGQETQYF.

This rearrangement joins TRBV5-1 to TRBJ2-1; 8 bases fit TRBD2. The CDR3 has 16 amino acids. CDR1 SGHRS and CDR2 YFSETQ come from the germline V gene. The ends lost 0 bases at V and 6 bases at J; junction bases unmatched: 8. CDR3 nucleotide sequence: TGCGCCAGCAGCTTGGGACCGGGACTAGTTCTCAATGAGCAGTTCTTC. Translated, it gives CASSLGPGLVLNEQFF.

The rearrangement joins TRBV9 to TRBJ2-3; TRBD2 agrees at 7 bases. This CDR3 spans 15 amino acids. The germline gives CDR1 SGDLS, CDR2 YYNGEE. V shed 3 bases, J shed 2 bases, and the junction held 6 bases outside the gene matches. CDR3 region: CASSGGTTSTDTQYF. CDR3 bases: TGTGCCAGCAGCGGCGGGACTACGTCCACAGATACGCAGTATTTT. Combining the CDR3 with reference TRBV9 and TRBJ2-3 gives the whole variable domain DSGVTQTPKHLITATGQRVTLRCSPRSGDLSVYWYQQSLDQGLQFLIQYYNGEERAKGNILERFSAQQFPDLHSELNLSSLELGDSALYFCASSGGTTSTDTQYFGPGTRLTVL.

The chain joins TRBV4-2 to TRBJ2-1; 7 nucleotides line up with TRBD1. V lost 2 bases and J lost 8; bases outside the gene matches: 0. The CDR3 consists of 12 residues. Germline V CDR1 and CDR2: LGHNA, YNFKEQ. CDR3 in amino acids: CASSQTGDEQFF. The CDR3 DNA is TGTGCCAGCAGCCAAACAGGGGATGAGCAGTTCTTC.